Below, 26 T cell receptor beta chains from the same sample are listed, as sequenced in a study of blood T cell repertoires in COVID-19. Clones were sequenced by immunoSEQ multiplex PCR, and TCRdb holds only the in-frame ones, with some missing. This repertoire shows around 110,000 clones, 83% found once; its top ten account for around 2.3%. The sample consisted of peripheral blood. All receptors come from a man aged 25-45 years with acute or convalescent COVID-19.

The chain carries TRBV30 and TRBJ1-1; D might be TRBD1 (5 bases). This CDR3 is built from 15 residues. V gave up 0 bases and J gave up 3 bases, with 14 bases separating them. Germline V CDR1 and CDR2: GTSNPN, SVGIG (reference sequence). CDR3 bases: TGTGCCTGGAGTGTAGAGTATCGGGGGTACACTGAAGCTTTCTTT. Translation: CAWSVEYRGYTEAFF.

This chain joins TRBV6-1 and TRBJ2-7, with TRBD1 matching 8 bases. The CDR3 has 14 amino acids. The V and J ends lost 7 bases and 6 bases, in that order; junction bases with no gene match: 11. Germline values: CDR1 MNHNS, CDR2 SASEGT. CDR3 nucleotides: TGTGCCAGCAAGGCGACAGGGGACTCTTTCGAGCAGTACTTC. It encodes CASKATGDSFEQYF.

CDR3 amino acids: CASSEALPATGGETQYF. The CDR3 DNA reads TGTGCCAGCAGTGAAGCGCTTCCGGCCACGGGTGGAGAGACCCAGTACTTC. This chain uses TRBV2 with TRBJ2-5; unclear D gene. CDR3 length: 17 residues. The V end lost 0 bases, the J end lost 4 bases, and 18 bases lay between the germline ends. CDR1 and CDR2 (germline): SNHLY, FYNNEI.

V usage is TRBV29-1 and J usage is TRBJ1-1; D gene uncertain. Germline loops: CDR1 SQVTM, CDR2 ANQGSEA. The CDR3 sequence is 13 residues long. The V and J ends lost 2 bases and 1 base respectively, with 8 bases between them. The CDR3 loop is CSVEITANTEAFF. For the CDR3, the DNA is TGCAGCGTTGAAATAACAGCGAACACTGAAGCTTTCTTT.

The CDR3 nucleotides are TGTGCCTGGAGTGTAGGGCGCGCAGGGTATTCACCCCTCCACTTT. Translating gives CAWSVGRAGYSPLHF. V is TRBV30 and J is TRBJ1-6; a weak D match, TRBD1 (5 bases). Trimming took off 0 bases at V and 8 bases at J, with 14 bases between the two ends. Germline-derived CDR1 and CDR2 are GTSNPN and SVGIG (reference sequence). The CDR3 totals 15 residues.

This chain connects TRBV19 to TRBJ1-5, with D perhaps matching TRBD1 (6 bases). Germline V gene sequence: CDR1 LNHDA, CDR2 SQIVND (reference sequence). CDR3 length: 13 residues. The V and J ends lost 8 bases and 0 bases respectively, with 8 bases between them. The CDR3 region has the DNA TGTGCCAGTGACAGGAATAGCAATCAGCCCCAGCATTTT. Protein: CASDRNSNQPQHF.

The gene calls are TRBV6-1 and TRBJ1-6; TRBD1 matches 8 bases. Germline loops: CDR1 MNHNS, CDR2 SASEGT. This CDR3 region has 15 residues. J was trimmed by 10 bases and V by 2 bases; bases with no gene match: 7. CDR3 region: CASSERSSGGSPLHF. CDR3 DNA: TGTGCCAGCAGTGAAAGGAGTTCAGGGGGCTCACCCCTCCACTTT.

V is TRBV4-1 and J is TRBJ2-1; a weak D match, TRBD1 (5 bases). Looked up from germline, CDR1 is MGHRA and CDR2 is YSYEKL. This CDR3 spans 13 amino acids. V was clipped by 0 bases and J by 15 bases, with 15 bases between them. For the CDR3, the DNA is TGCGCCAGCAGCCAAGACTTCAGGGCCGAATCGTTCTTC. Protein: CASSQDFRAESFF.

The J gene is TRBJ1-1, the V gene TRBV19; D is undetermined. From germline, CDR1 is LNHDA and CDR2 SQIVND (reference sequence). The CDR3 is 15 residues long. Trimming took 7 bases from V and 2 from J, leaving 17 bases between them. Here the CDR3 reads CASNLGSRGNTEAFF. For the CDR3, the DNA is TGTGCCAGTAACCTCGGGAGTCGGGGAAACACTGAAGCTTTCTTT.

The chain is built from TRBV7-9 and TRBJ2-2; 7 bases align to TRBD1. After removal of 1 base from V and 5 bases from J, the junction contained 4 bases not matched to a gene. Germline V gives CDR1 SEHNR, CDR2 FQNEAQ (reference sequence). This CDR3 contains 15 residues. The CDR3 loop is CASSLDNRGTGELFF. CDR3 DNA: TGTGCCAGCAGCTTAGACAACAGGGGAACCGGGGAGCTGTTTTTT.

This chain connects TRBV27 to TRBJ2-7; the D gene is possibly TRBD1 (5 bases). Germline V lookup: CDR1 MNHEY, CDR2 SMNVEV (reference sequence). This CDR3 is 12 amino acids long. Trimming stripped 4 bases from V and 13 bases from J, with 17 bases between. CDR3 nucleotides: TGTGCCAGCAGTTCCCCTCCGACAGCCCTCTACTTC. Translation gives CASSSPPTALYF.

In its sample, this clone was seen a few times. The V call is TRBV2, the J call TRBJ1-6, with D perhaps TRBD1 (5 bases). The germline gives CDR1 SNHLY, CDR2 FYNNEI. CDR3 length: 13 residues. V was trimmed by 7 bases and J by 6 bases, leaving 10 bases between them. CDR3 nucleotide sequence: TGTGCCAGCAAAAGGGGTGGTAATTCACCCCTCCACTTT. Its protein is CASKRGGNSPLHF.

This chain's CDR3 is CASSDTQGRELFF. The CDR3 nucleotides read TGTGCCAGCAGTGACACCCAGGGAAGGGAGCTGTTTTTT. The chain links TRBV6-4 to TRBJ2-2, with D maybe TRBD1 (5 bases). The V end lost 2 bases, the J end lost 9 bases, and 10 bases lay between the germline ends. The CDR3 covers 13 residues. The V gene's germline CDR1 is MRHNA and CDR2 SNTAGT.

The CDR3 loop reads CASSQAVYQETQYF. The CDR3 DNA reads TGTGCCAGCAGCCAAGCGGTGTACCAAGAGACCCAGTACTTC. V gene TRBV3-1 (or the pseudogene TRBV3-2) combines with J gene TRBJ2-5; D ambiguous. This CDR3 region has 14 residues. The V gene lost 1 base and the J gene lost 0 bases, with 6 bases spanning the gap. Germline-derived CDR1 and CDR2 are LGHDT and YNNKEL (reference sequence).

The CDR3 is CASRGGHYNEQFF. DNA for the CDR3: TGTGCCAGCAGGGGTGGGCACTACAATGAGCAGTTCTTC. The genes are TRBV12-3 or TRBV12-4 and TRBJ2-1; D unresolved. Trimming shortened V by 6 bases and J by 3 bases, and 9 bases separated the two germline ends. The CDR3 is 13 amino acids.

Worth noting for this clone: The junction departs from germline at one end; a sequencing error may be responsible. V usage is TRBV7-9 and J usage is TRBJ1-2; D is undetermined. The CDR3 is made up of 14 amino acids. The germline CDR1 and CDR2 sequences are SEHNR and FQNEAQ (reference sequence). The CDR3, as DNA: TGTGCCAGCAGCCCATCAGGAAGGGATGGAGGATTATCCTTC. It encodes CASSPSGRDGGLSF.

This chain uses TRBV6-5 with TRBJ2-5, with D possibly being TRBD2 (5 bases). CDR1 MNHEY and CDR2 SVGAGI come from the germline V gene. This CDR3 has 14 amino acids. V was shortened by 6 bases and J by 0 bases, with 11 bases between the two germline ends. CDR3 loop: CASRFTSYQETQYF. The CDR3 DNA follows: TGTGCCAGCAGGTTCACTAGTTACCAAGAGACCCAGTACTTC.

This chain joins TRBV2 and TRBJ2-7, with a weak D call TRBD2 (5 bases). The CDR3 totals 13 residues. Germline V gene sequence: CDR1 SNHLY, CDR2 FYNNEI. The germline V and J ends were trimmed by 6 bases and 2 bases, with 11 bases remaining between them. The DNA of the CDR3 is TGTGCCAGCAGCGTCCCGAGGGCCTACGAGCAGTACGTC. Translated, it gives CASSVPRAYEQYV.

J is TRBJ2-5 and V is TRBV11-1, with D perhaps TRBD2 (7 bases). This CDR3 has 13 amino acids. Trimming took 5 bases from V and 4 from J, leaving 11 bases between them. From germline, CDR1 is SGHAT and CDR2 FQDESV (reference sequence). The DNA for the CDR3 is TGTGCCAGCAGCCACGGGGGGCGAGAGACCCAGTACTTC. Protein: CASSHGGRETQYF. Full variable domain (missing parts from reference TRBV11-1 and TRBJ2-5): EAEVAQSPRYKITEKSQAVAFWCDPISGHATLYWYRQILGQGPELLVQFQDESVVDDSQLPKDRFSAERLKGVDSTLKIQPAELGDSAMYLCASSHGGRETQYFGPGTRLLVL.

The J gene is TRBJ2-7, the V gene TRBV28; weak D call: TRBD2 (5 bases). Germline V gene lookup returns CDR1 MDHEN and CDR2 SYDVKM. The length of the CDR3 is 14 residues. The V end lost 7 bases, the J end lost 0 bases, and 13 bases lay between the germline ends. CDR3 in amino acids: CASTGGPISYEQYF. The CDR3 DNA is TGTGCCAGCACTGGAGGACCCATCTCCTACGAGCAGTACTTC.

The chain uses TRBV28 and TRBJ1-1, with D perhaps matching TRBD1 (6 bases). The V end lost 6 bases, the J end lost 0 bases, and 14 bases lay between the germline ends. There are 15 residues in the CDR3. Germline CDR1 MDHEN, CDR2 SYDVKM. CDR3 region: CASSNTGLVNTEAFF. CDR3 coding DNA: TGTGCCAGCAGCAATACAGGGCTCGTGAACACTGAAGCTTTCTTT.

Concerning this clone: The sample has other DNA sequences that encode this CDR3 too. The chain employs TRBV12-3 or TRBV12-4 and TRBJ1-2, with D maybe TRBD1 (6 bases). V lost 7 bases and J lost 5, with 14 bases in between. The CDR3 spans 13 residues. CDR3 protein: CASTRTASYGYTF. Here the CDR3 DNA reads TGTGCCAGCACTCGGACAGCGTCTTATGGCTACACCTTC.

CDR3 region: CASWTGSDEQYF. The CDR3 region has the DNA TGTGCCAGCTGGACAGGGTCCGACGAGCAGTACTTC. The chain uses TRBV2 and TRBJ2-7, with 8 bases fitting TRBD1. The CDR3 runs 12 residues. Germline CDR1 is SNHLY and CDR2 is FYNNEI. The V and J ends lost 8 bases and 5 bases, in that order; junction bases with no gene match: 5. The full variable domain, rest sourced from reference TRBV2 and TRBJ2-7, is EPEVTQTPSHQVTQMGQEVILRCVPISNHLYFYWYRQILGQKVEFLVSFYNNEISEKSEIFDDQFSVERPDGSNFTLKIRSTKLEDSAMYFCASWTGSDEQYFGPGTRLTVT.

The J gene is TRBJ1-2, the V gene TRBV27, with 7 bases identical to TRBD1. Germline lookup yields CDR1 MNHEY and CDR2 SMNVEV (reference sequence). With 5 bases clipped from V and 8 bases from J, the junction kept 14 bases outside the gene matches. The CDR3 sequence is 15 residues long. The CDR3 reads CASSVGTVGREGYTF. The CDR3 nucleotides read TGTGCCAGCAGTGTAGGGACAGTCGGGAGAGAGGGCTACACCTTC.

This chain uses TRBV5-4 with TRBJ2-5; 9 bases fit TRBD2. The V gene end was trimmed by 4 bases and the J gene end by 4 bases; junction bases not matched to a gene: 5. Germline V lookup: CDR1 SGHNT, CDR2 YYREEE (reference sequence). CDR3 length equals 14 residues. The CDR3 DNA reads TGTGCCAGCAGCACAGCGGGAGGCAGAGAGACCCAGTACTTC. It yields the protein CASSTAGGRETQYF.

The rearrangement uses TRBV4-2 and TRBJ1-2; unclear D gene. V lost 5 bases, J lost 8 bases, and 15 bases lay in between. The CDR3 has 13 residues. CDR1 LGHNA and CDR2 YNFKEQ come from the germline V gene. The CDR3 loop is CASSNGGVSGYTF. In nucleotides, the CDR3 is TGTGCCAGCAGCAATGGCGGGGTGAGCGGCTACACCTTC.